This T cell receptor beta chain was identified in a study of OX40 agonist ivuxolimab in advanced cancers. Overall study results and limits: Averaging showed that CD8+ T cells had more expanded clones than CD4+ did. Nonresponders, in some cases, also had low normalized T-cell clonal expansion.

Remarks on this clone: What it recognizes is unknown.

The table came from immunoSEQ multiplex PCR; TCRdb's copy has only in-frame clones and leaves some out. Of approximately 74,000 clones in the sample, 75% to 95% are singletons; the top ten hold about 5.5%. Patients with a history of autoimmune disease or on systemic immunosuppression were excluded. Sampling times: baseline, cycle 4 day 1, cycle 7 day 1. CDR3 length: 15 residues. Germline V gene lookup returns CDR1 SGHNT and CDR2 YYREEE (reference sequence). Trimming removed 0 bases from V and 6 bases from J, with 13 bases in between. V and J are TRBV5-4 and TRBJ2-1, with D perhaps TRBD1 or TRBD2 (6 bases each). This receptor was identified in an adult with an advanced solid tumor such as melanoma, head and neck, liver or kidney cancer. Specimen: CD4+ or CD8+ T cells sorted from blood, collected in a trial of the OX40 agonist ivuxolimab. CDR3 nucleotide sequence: TGTGCCAGCAGCTTGGCGGGGGCGCGAGGCAATGAGCAGTTCTTC. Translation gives CASSLAGARGNEQFF.